This T cell receptor (beta chain) is from a study of T cell responses to AZD1222 COVID-19 vaccine. Whole-study results and caveats: CD4 TCRs associated with vaccination spanned spike, dominating at 160-218 and 743-854. Repertoire sampling was restricted to post-peak T cell response timepoints. Donor demographics were predominantly white British with a female majority; clonal diversity may be underestimated. It was only 6 or 7 AZD1222 recipients who were seropositive at baseline.

CDR1 is LNHDA, CDR2 SQIVND, per germline (reference sequence). The CDR3 extends over 20 amino acids. The germline V and J ends were trimmed by 1 base and 8 bases, with 27 bases remaining between them. The assay was immunoSEQ multiplex PCR, and TCRdb's table has in-frame clones only and misses some. Here the sample spans about 160,000 clones, roughly nine tenths being singletons. Comments on this clone: Its matching antigen is unknown.

This receptor was taken from an adult in good health. Source: peripheral blood, taken on day 0 of MenACWY control vaccination. The chain employs TRBV19 and TRBJ1-6, with a weak D call TRBD1 (5 bases). CDR3 sequence: CASSIVWRTGAYGIHSPLHF. In nucleotides, the CDR3 is TGTGCCAGTAGTATAGTGTGGCGAACCGGGGCCTACGGCATTCATTCACCCCTCCACTTT.